A selection of T cell receptor beta chains follows, all from one sample in a study of technical replicates of blood from a handful of donors. TCRdb's table, derived via immunoSEQ multiplex PCR, lists solely in-frame clones and lacks some. Of roughly 80,000 clones detected, around nine tenths appear once; the ten largest clones hold approximately 0.41%. The source material was T cells isolated from PBMCs. These receptors originate from a human donor in good health. CDR3s include the opening cysteine and the closing phenylalanine or tryptophan. A D gene is named only where the DNA matches it firmly.

v_call,j_call,d_call,cdr3_nt,cdr3_aa
TRBV6-6,TRBJ1-2,TRBD1,TGTGCCAGCAGACCTTGGACAGGAGAGAACTACACCTTC,CASRPWTGENYTF
TRBV7-9,TRBJ1-2,.,TGTGCCAGCAGCTCGACCTCAGGGGTTAGCTATGGCTACACCTTC,CASSSTSGVSYGYTF
TRBV9,TRBJ2-3,TRBD1,TGTGCCAGCAGCGCGGGACAGGGATTCGCAGATACGCAGTATTTT,CASSAGQGFADTQYF
TRBV5-6,TRBJ1-2,.,TGTGCCAGCAGCGTAGGGGTGGATGGCTACACCTTC,CASSVGVDGYTF
TRBV28,TRBJ1-2,TRBD1,TGTGCCAGCAGTCCCGGGACAGGGGTAGGCTACACCTTC,CASSPGTGVGYTF
TRBV19,TRBJ2-7,.,TGTGCCAGTAGTATAGACAGGGGCTACGAGCAGTACTTC,CASSIDRGYEQYF
TRBV7-2,TRBJ2-1,.,TGTGCCAGCAGCTTAGGGTTGGACAGCTACAATGAGCAGTTCTTC,CASSLGLDSYNEQFF
TRBV11-2,TRBJ1-1,TRBD1,TGTGCCAGCAGCTTTCTAACACCGGGACAGCAGACTGAAGCTTTCTTT,CASSFLTPGQQTEAFF
TRBV5-6,TRBJ1-5,.,TGTGCCAGCAGTATACAGGGAGCTCAGCCCCAGCATTTT,CASSIQGAQPQHF
TRBV2,TRBJ1-5,.,TGTGCCAGCGAAGCTCTCAGGGCCAGTCAGCCCCAGCATTTT,CASEALRASQPQHF
TRBV6-5,TRBJ1-1,.,TGTGCCAGCAGTTACTCGAGGACAGTGCTCGAAGCTTTCTTT,CASSYSRTVLEAFF
TRBV6-6,TRBJ1-5,TRBD1,TGTGCCAGCAGCAACAACGGACAGGGCAATCAGCCCCAGCATTTT,CASSNNGQGNQPQHF